Given below is one TCR beta chain in context. Its antigen is still unknown. TCRdb analysed the reads with MiXCR anew, one entry per CDR3 protein. There are around 170,000 distinct CDR3 sequences in the sample; around 15% occur only once, and roughly a quarter lies in the top ten. These data belong to a study of T cell repertoires in cytomegalovirus infection. On the study more broadly: Indicated by public TCR beta signatures were CMV infection and matching HLA type.

This CDR3 spans 13 amino acids. Germline V CDR1 and CDR2: SEHNR, FQNEAQ (reference sequence). V lost 5 bases and J 2 bases, leaving 8 bases between the germline ends. Broader study findings: Summed frequency of shared TCR beta families picked out CMV carriers who also had the relevant HLA. It was HLA-C-restricted CMV-specific TCR beta clonotypes that dominated the response ex vivo.

The clonotype was recovered from a human donor in good health (CMV status not recorded). Some clones in this sample may be carry-over from other donors' samples. The chain couples TRBV7-9 to TRBJ2-3; D is unclear. The sequenced sample consisted of PBMCs. CDR3 nucleotides: TGTGCCAGCAGCGTTTGGGCCACAGATACGCAGTATTTT. It encodes CASSVWATDTQYF.